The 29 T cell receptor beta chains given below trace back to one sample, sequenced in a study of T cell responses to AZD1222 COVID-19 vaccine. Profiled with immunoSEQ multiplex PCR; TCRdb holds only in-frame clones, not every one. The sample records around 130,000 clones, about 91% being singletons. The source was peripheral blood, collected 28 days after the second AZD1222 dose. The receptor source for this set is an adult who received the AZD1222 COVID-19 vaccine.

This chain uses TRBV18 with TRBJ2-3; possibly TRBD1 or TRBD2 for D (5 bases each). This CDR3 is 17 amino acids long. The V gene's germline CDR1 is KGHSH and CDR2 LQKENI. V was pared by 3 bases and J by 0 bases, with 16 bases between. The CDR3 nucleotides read TGTGCCAGCTCACCTGAGGGACCAAACCCTAGCACAGATACGCAGTATTTT. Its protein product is CASSPEGPNPSTDTQYF.

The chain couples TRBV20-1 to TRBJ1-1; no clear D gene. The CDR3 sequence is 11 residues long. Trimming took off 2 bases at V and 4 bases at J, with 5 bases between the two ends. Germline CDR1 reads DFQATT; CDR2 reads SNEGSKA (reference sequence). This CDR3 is CSARTGTEAFF. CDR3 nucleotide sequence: TGCAGTGCTAGAACCGGCACTGAAGCTTTCTTT.

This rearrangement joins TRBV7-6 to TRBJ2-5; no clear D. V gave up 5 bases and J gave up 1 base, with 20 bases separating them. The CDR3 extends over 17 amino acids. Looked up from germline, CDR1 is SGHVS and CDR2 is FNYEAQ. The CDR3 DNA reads TGTGCCAGCAGCCGAGTCCACCAGTGGGCCTTCCAAGAGACCCAGTACTTC. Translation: CASSRVHQWAFQETQYF.

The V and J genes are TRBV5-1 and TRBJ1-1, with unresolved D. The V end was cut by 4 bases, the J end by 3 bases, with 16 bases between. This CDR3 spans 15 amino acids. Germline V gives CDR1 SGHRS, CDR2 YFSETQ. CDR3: CASSDWEISDTEAFF. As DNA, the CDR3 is TGCGCCAGCAGCGACTGGGAGATCTCGGACACTGAAGCTTTCTTT.

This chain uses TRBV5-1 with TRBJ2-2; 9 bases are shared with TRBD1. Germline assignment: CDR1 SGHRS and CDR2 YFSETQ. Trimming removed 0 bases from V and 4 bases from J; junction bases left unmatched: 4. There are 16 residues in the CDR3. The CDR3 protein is CASSLARDRVTGELFF. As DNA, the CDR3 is TGCGCCAGCAGCTTGGCCCGGGACAGGGTCACCGGGGAGCTGTTTTTT.

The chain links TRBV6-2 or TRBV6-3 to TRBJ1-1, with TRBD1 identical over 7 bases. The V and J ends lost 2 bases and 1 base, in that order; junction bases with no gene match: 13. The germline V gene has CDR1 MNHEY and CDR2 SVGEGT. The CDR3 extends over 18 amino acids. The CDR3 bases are TGTGCCAGCAGTTACGGGCACAGGGGTCGAGGCCGGAACACTGAAGCTTTCTTT. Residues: CASSYGHRGRGRNTEAFF.

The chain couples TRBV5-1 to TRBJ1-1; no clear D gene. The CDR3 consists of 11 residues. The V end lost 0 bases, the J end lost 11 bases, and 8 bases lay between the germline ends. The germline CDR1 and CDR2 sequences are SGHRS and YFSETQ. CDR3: CASSLGDLAFF. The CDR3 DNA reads TGCGCCAGCAGCTTGGGAGATCTGGCTTTCTTT.

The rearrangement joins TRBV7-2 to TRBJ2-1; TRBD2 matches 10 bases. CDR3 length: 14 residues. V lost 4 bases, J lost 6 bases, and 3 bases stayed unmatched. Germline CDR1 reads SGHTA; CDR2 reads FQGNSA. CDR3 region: CASSSSGGVNEQFF. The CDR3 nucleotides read TGTGCCAGCAGCTCTAGCGGGGGTGTCAATGAGCAGTTCTTC. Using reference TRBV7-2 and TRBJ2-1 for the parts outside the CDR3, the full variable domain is GAGVSQSPSNKVTEKGKDVELRCDPISGHTALYWYRQSLGQGLEFLIYFQGNSAPDKSGLPSDRFSAERTGGSVSTLTIQRTQQEDSAVYLCASSSSGGVNEQFFGPGTRLTVL.

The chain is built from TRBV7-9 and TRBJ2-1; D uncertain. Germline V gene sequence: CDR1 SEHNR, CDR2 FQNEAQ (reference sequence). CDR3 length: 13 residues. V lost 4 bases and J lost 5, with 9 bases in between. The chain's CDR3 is CASSSASHNEQFF. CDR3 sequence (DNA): TGTGCCAGCAGCTCGGCCAGTCACAATGAGCAGTTCTTC.

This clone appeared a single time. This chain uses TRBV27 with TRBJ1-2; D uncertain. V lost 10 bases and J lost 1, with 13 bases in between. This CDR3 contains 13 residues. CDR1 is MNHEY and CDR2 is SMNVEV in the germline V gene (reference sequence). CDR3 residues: CATGGSSNYGYTF. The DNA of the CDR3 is TGTGCCACTGGTGGAAGCAGTAACTATGGCTACACCTTC.

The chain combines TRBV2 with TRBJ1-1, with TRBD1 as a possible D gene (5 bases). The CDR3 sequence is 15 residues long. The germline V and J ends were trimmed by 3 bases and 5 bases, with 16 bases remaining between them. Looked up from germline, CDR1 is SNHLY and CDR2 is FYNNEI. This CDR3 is CASSDVGGAFTEAFF. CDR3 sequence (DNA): TGTGCCAGCAGTGATGTGGGTGGGGCGTTTACTGAAGCTTTCTTT.

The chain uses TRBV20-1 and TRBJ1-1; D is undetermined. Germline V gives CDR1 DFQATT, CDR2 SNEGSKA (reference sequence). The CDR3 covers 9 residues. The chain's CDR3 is CKLGTEAFF. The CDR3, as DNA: TGCAAGTTGGGCACTGAAGCTTTCTTT.

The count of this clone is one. In DNA, the CDR3 is TGTGCCAGCAGCTTAGAACAGTTTTATGGCTACACCTTC. This encodes CASSLEQFYGYTF. V gene TRBV7-9 combines with J gene TRBJ1-2; D uncertain. Per germline, CDR1 SEHNR and CDR2 FQNEAQ (reference sequence). V was cut by 1 base and J by 5 bases, with 8 bases left in between. The CDR3 length is 13 residues.

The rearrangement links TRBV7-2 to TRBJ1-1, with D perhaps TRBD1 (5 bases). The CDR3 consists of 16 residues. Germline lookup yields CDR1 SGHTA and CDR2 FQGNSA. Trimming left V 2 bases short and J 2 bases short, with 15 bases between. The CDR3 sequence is CASSLWGRGENTEAFF. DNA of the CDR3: TGTGCCAGCAGCTTATGGGGACGGGGGGAAAACACTGAAGCTTTCTTT.

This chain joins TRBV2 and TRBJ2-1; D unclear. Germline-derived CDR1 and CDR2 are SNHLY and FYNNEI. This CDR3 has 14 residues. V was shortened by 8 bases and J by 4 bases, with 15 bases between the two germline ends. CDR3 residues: CASVWRLGYNEQFF. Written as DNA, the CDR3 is TGTGCCAGCGTTTGGCGATTGGGATACAATGAGCAGTTCTTC.

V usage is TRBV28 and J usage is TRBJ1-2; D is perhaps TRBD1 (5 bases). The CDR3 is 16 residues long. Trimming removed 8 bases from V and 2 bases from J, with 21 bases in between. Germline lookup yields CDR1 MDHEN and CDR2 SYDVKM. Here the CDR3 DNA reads TGTGCCAGCCAAACCTTGGGACTTTGGGAGAACTATGGCTACACCTTC. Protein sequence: CASQTLGLWENYGYTF.

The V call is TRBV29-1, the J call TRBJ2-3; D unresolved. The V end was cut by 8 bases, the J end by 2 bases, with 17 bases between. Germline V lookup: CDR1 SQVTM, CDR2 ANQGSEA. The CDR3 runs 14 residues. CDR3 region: CSYGPYRPTDTQYF. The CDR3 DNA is TGCAGCTACGGACCGTATCGCCCCACAGATACGCAGTATTTT.

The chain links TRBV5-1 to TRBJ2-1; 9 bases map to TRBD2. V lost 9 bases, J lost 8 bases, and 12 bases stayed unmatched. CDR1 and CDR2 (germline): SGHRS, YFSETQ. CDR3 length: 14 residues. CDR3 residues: CATRRLAAEDEQFF. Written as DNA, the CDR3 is TGCGCCACCCGAAGACTAGCGGCAGAAGATGAGCAGTTCTTC.

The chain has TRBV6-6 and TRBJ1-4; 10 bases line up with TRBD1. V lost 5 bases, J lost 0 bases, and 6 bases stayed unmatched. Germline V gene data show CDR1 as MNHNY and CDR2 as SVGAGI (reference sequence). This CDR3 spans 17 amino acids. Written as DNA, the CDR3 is TGTGCCAGCAGTCGACAGGGGGCCTCTGCAACTAATGAAAAACTGTTTTTT. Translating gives CASSRQGASATNEKLFF.

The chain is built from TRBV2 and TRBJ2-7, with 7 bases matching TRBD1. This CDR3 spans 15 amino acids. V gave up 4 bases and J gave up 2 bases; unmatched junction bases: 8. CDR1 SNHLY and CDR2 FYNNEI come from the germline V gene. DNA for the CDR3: TGTGCCAGCAGTGGGGGACAGAGGAGTCCCTACGAGCAGTACGTC. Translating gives CASSGGQRSPYEQYV.

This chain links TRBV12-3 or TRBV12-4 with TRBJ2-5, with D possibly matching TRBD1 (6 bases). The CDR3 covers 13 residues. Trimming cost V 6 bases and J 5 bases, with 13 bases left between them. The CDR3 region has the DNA TGTGCCAGCAGAAGACAGGCCGTGGAGACCCAGTACTTC. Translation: CASRRQAVETQYF.

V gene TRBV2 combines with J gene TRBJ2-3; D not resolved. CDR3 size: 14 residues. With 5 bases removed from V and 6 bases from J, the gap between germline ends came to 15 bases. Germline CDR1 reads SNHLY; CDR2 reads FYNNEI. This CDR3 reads CASSPATMRDTQYF. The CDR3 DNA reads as TGTGCCAGCAGTCCTGCCACAATGAGGGATACGCAGTATTTT.

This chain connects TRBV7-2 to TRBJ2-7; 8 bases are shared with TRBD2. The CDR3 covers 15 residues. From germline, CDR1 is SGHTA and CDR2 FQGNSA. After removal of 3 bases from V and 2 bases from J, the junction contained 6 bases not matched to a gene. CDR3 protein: CASSFSSGPPYEQYV. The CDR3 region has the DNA TGTGCCAGCAGCTTTTCTAGCGGGCCACCCTACGAGCAGTACGTC.

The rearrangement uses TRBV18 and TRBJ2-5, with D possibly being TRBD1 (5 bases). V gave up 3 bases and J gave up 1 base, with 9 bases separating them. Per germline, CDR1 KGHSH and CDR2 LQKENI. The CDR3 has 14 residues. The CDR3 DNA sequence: TGTGCCAGCTCACCCCAGGGAAGCCAAGAGACCCAGTACTTC. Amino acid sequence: CASSPQGSQETQYF.

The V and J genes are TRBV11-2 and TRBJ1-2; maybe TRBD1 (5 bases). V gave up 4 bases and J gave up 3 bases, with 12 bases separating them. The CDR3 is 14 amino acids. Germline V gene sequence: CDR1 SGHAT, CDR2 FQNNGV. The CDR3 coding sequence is TGTGCCAGCAGCTCCCACTTGGGGGACTATGGCTACACCTTC. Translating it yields CASSSHLGDYGYTF.

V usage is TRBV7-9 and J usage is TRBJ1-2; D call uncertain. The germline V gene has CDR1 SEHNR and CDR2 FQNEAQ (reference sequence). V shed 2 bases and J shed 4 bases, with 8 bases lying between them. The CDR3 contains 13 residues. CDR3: CASSLIQGYGYTF. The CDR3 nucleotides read TGTGCCAGCAGCTTAATCCAAGGCTATGGCTACACCTTC.

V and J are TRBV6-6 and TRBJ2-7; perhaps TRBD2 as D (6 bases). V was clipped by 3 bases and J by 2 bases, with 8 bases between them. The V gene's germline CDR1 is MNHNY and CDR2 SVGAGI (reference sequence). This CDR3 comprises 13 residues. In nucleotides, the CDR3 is TGTGCCAGCAGTTATGGGACTCCCTACGAGCAGTACGTC. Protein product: CASSYGTPYEQYV.

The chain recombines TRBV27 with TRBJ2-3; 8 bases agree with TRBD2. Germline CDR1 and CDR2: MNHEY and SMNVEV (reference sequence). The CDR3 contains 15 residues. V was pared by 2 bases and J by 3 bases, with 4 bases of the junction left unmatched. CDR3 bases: TGTGCCAGCAGTTTACGGGGGGGCTGGACAGATACGCAGTATTTT. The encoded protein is CASSLRGGWTDTQYF.

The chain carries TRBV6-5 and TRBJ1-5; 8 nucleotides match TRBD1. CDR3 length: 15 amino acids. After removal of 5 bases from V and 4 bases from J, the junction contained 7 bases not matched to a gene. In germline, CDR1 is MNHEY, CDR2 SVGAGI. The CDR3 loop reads CASSKTGQENQPQHF. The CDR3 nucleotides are TGTGCCAGCAGTAAGACGGGACAGGAAAATCAGCCCCAGCATTTT.